The clone carrying this T cell receptor (beta chain) was picked up many times. TCR beta libraries were built with iRepertoire HTBI primers and Arm-PCR of CDR3 regions. TCRdb reprocessed the multiplex PCR reads with MiXCR, giving one entry per CDR3 protein. The table lists over 450,000 distinct CDR3 sequences, approximately 12% of them singletons, with roughly 9.3% in the top ten. V was cut by 4 bases and J by 5 bases, with 13 bases left in between. Per the germline V gene, CDR1 is SGDLS and CDR2 is YYNGEE. The CDR3 runs to 14 residues. The data were obtained in a study of regulatory T cells in long-lasting Graves disease. On the study more broadly: New Graves' disease cases had less than 3 months of antithyroid drugs.

Time point meaning: newly diagnosed GD, antithyroid drugs for less than 3 months. RNA extracted from PBMCs served as the sequencing template. The data also belong to a second study, concerning T cells in Graves' hyperthyroidism and ophthalmopathy.

Sample: peripheral blood mononuclear cells (PBMCs), taken at new diagnosis, from a patient treated with antithyroid drugs. This sequence was found in a woman in her twenties or thirties with Graves disease. This rearrangement joins TRBV9 to TRBJ2-1; the D gene is possibly TRBD2 (5 bases). The CDR3: CASSHIGGDNEQFF. The CDR3 DNA follows: TGTGCCAGCAGCCACATTGGAGGCGACAATGAGCAGTTCTTC.